This passage covers 20 T cell receptor beta chains from one sample sequenced in a study of blood T cell repertoires in COVID-19. Using immunoSEQ multiplex PCR, the repertoire was profiled, and TCRdb retains in-frame clones only, with some absent. This sample has approximately 25,000 clones, with around 87% found just once. Material: peripheral blood. These receptors came from a man aged 50-59 years with active COVID-19.

This chain connects TRBV10-3 to TRBJ1-1; a possible D gene is TRBD1 (5 bases). V lost 7 bases and J 5 bases, leaving 14 bases between the germline ends. Germline CDR1 reads ENHRY; CDR2 reads SYGVKD. The CDR3 is made up of 13 amino acids. CDR3 nucleotide sequence: TGTGCCATCAAAGGGGCAGGGAATACTGAAGCTTTCTTT. It yields the protein CAIKGAGNTEAFF.

This clone was observed once. This chain links TRBV27 with TRBJ2-1, with D perhaps matching TRBD1 (5 bases). The germline CDR1 and CDR2 sequences are MNHEY and SMNVEV (reference sequence). Between the trimmed V and J ends, which lost 6 bases and 2 bases, there was a span of 20 bases. The CDR3 is 17 residues long. In nucleotides, the CDR3 is TGTGCCAGCAGATCGCTTTTTGCGTCCAGGGCCTACAATGAGCAGTTCTTC. Amino acid sequence: CASRSLFASRAYNEQFF.

The CDR3 is CASRFTSGNNEQFF. As DNA, the CDR3 is TGCGCCAGCAGATTCACTAGCGGGAACAATGAGCAGTTCTTC. The chain has TRBV10-2 and TRBJ2-1; 10 positions match TRBD2. The ends lost 6 bases at V and 5 bases at J; junction bases unmatched: 4. From germline, CDR1 is WSHSY and CDR2 SAAADI. The CDR3 loop spans 14 amino acids.

The genes are TRBV4-1 and TRBJ2-3; D unresolved. CDR1 is MGHRA and CDR2 is YSYEKL in the germline V gene. Trimming left V 3 bases short and J 3 bases short, with 7 bases between. The CDR3 has 13 residues. CDR3 coding DNA: TGCGCCAGCAGCCACCCACTGACAGATACGCAGTATTTT. It yields the protein CASSHPLTDTQYF.

The V gene is TRBV29-1, the J gene TRBJ2-7; unclear D gene. The CDR3 totals 15 residues. Trimming left V 2 bases short and J 3 bases short, with 17 bases between. CDR1 is SQVTM and CDR2 is ANQGSEA in the germline V gene. Here the CDR3 DNA reads TGCAGCGTTGAACTACAGAGTCCGAAGTTCTACGAGCAGTACTTC. It codes for CSVELQSPKFYEQYF.

This chain connects TRBV18 to TRBJ2-2, with D possibly matching TRBD1 (5 bases). Trimming took 5 bases from V and 2 from J, leaving 9 bases between them. The germline CDR1 and CDR2 sequences are KGHSH and LQKENI. This CDR3 region has 14 residues. The CDR3: CASSWTPNTGELFF. In DNA form, the CDR3 reads TGTGCCAGCTCATGGACACCTAACACCGGGGAGCTGTTTTTT.

V gene TRBV3-1 (or the pseudogene TRBV3-2) combines with J gene TRBJ2-3; a weak D match, TRBD1 (5 bases). The CDR3 runs 15 residues. Deletions cut 4 bases from V and 4 bases from J, with 15 bases between. Germline assignment: CDR1 LGHDT and CDR2 YNNKEL (reference sequence). CDR3 nucleotides: TGTGCCAGCAGCCGGATAGGGGTCCGATCAGATACGCAGTATTTT. Its protein product is CASSRIGVRSDTQYF.

This rearrangement joins TRBV7-2 to TRBJ2-7; tentative D call: TRBD2 (5 bases). The CDR3 contains 14 residues. V was pared by 4 bases and J by 3 bases, with 13 bases between. CDR1 is SGHTA and CDR2 is FQGNSA in the germline V gene. CDR3 amino acids: CASSSDSTFYEQYV. CDR3 nucleotide sequence: TGTGCCAGCAGCTCGGACTCGACATTCTACGAGCAGTACGTC.

This clone was recorded only once. The rearrangement uses TRBV14 and TRBJ2-1; D unresolved. This CDR3 has 14 amino acids. Germline V gene data show CDR1 as SGHDN and CDR2 as FVKESK. Deletions cut 1 base from V and 10 bases from J, with 14 bases between. As DNA, the CDR3 is TGTGCCAGCAGCCAAGTAAACATGGTCATCGAGCAGTTCTTC. It is translated as CASSQVNMVIEQFF.

The chain carries TRBV6-5 and TRBJ1-5; 8 bases are a match to TRBD1. Germline V lookup: CDR1 MNHEY, CDR2 SVGAGI. The CDR3 extends over 15 amino acids. The V gene end was trimmed by 5 bases and the J gene end by 0 bases; junction bases not matched to a gene: 3. CDR3 DNA: TGTGCCAGCAGTAAAACAGGGGGTAGCAATCAGCCCCAGCATTTT. Amino acids: CASSKTGGSNQPQHF.

The chain uses TRBV4-3 and TRBJ1-4; no reliable D call. The germline V gene has CDR1 LGHNA and CDR2 YSLEER. V lost 4 bases, J lost 0 bases, and 12 bases lay in between. The CDR3 consists of 16 residues. The CDR3 DNA sequence: TGCGCCAGCAGCCCTTCGGTGGGAGCAACTAATGAAAAACTGTTTTTT. It specifies CASSPSVGATNEKLFF.

This sequence joins TRBV4-1 and TRBJ1-5, with D maybe TRBD1 (5 bases). Germline CDR1 MGHRA, CDR2 YSYEKL. With 1 base removed from V and 0 bases from J, the gap between germline ends came to 7 bases. The CDR3 is 15 residues long. For the CDR3, the DNA is TGCGCCAGCAGCCAAGTCAGGGATAGCAATCAGCCCCAGCATTTT. It encodes CASSQVRDSNQPQHF.

The chain recombines TRBV13 with TRBJ2-5, with 9 bases lining up with TRBD1. From germline, CDR1 is PRHDT and CDR2 FYEKMQ (reference sequence). The CDR3 runs 15 residues. V was clipped by 4 bases and J by 4 bases; unmatched bases: 7. The CDR3 bases are TGTGCCAGCAGCTACGGGACAGGGTGGCGAGAGACCCAGTACTTC. As protein: CASSYGTGWRETQYF.

This chain connects TRBV7-6 to TRBJ1-5; 10 bases align to TRBD1. This CDR3 is built from 15 residues. J gave up 4 bases and V 1 base, and 1 base lay outside the gene matches. Germline lookup yields CDR1 SGHVS and CDR2 FNYEAQ. CDR3 protein: CASSLGGQGNQPQHF. The CDR3 DNA sequence: TGTGCCAGCAGCTTAGGGGGACAGGGGAATCAGCCCCAGCATTTT.

The chain joins TRBV25-1 to TRBJ2-1; TRBD2 matches 10 bases. The germline V gene encodes CDR1 MGHDK and CDR2 SYGVNS. This CDR3 has 18 residues. J lost 2 bases, V lost 1 base, and 8 bases had no gene match. The CDR3 spells CASSESPSGGSPYNEQFF. The CDR3 nucleotides are TGTGCCAGCAGTGAATCACCTAGCGGGGGATCCCCCTACAATGAGCAGTTCTTC.

The gene calls are TRBV19 and TRBJ2-3; 8 nucleotides match TRBD1. The CDR3 totals 14 residues. Germline trimming cut 3 bases from V and 5 bases from J; bases unmatched to any gene: 4. Germline V gene sequence: CDR1 LNHDA, CDR2 SQIVND (reference sequence). The CDR3 DNA sequence: TGTGCCAGTAGTATCTTACAGGGGGGAGATACGCAGTATTTT. Translation: CASSILQGGDTQYF.

The V and J genes are TRBV19 and TRBJ2-4; maybe TRBD1 (5 bases). Deletions cut 4 bases from V and 7 bases from J, with 11 bases between. The CDR3 consists of 13 residues. Germline V gene lookup returns CDR1 LNHDA and CDR2 SQIVND (reference sequence). CDR3 coding DNA: TGTGCCAGTAGTACCACGTCAGGGAACATTCAGTACTTC. Encoded protein: CASSTTSGNIQYF.

Only one count was recorded for this clone. The rearrangement links TRBV14 to TRBJ2-5; no reliable D call. The germline V gene has CDR1 SGHDN and CDR2 FVKESK. The CDR3 is 12 residues long. V was trimmed by 0 bases and J by 7 bases, leaving 6 bases between them. CDR3 loop: CASSQDPWTQYF. The DNA of the CDR3 is TGTGCCAGCAGCCAAGATCCTTGGACCCAGTACTTC. Drawing the rest from reference TRBV14 and TRBJ2-5, the complete variable domain is EAGVTQFPSHSVIEKGQTVTLRCDPISGHDNLYWYRRVMGKEIKFLLHFVKESKQDESGMPNNRFLAERTGGTYSTLKVQPAELEDSGVYFCASSQDPWTQYFGPGTRLLVL.

This chain links TRBV2 with TRBJ2-1; 11 nucleotides line up with TRBD1. V dropped 4 bases and J dropped 6; count of bases not matched to a gene: 8. Germline-derived CDR1 and CDR2 are SNHLY and FYNNEI. CDR3 length: 16 amino acids. In DNA form, the CDR3 reads TGTGCCAGCAGTGGTCGAGGACAGGGGGCCGTCAATGAGCAGTTCTTC. It yields the protein CASSGRGQGAVNEQFF.

The table lists this clone with a few counts. This chain joins TRBV19 and TRBJ1-1, with D tentatively TRBD1 (5 bases). The CDR3 covers 13 residues. The V gene lost 2 bases and the J gene lost 2 bases, with 6 bases spanning the gap. CDR1 LNHDA and CDR2 SQIVND come from the germline V gene (reference sequence). This CDR3 is CASSIRTNTEAFF. CDR3 bases: TGTGCCAGTAGTATAAGGACAAACACTGAAGCTTTCTTT.